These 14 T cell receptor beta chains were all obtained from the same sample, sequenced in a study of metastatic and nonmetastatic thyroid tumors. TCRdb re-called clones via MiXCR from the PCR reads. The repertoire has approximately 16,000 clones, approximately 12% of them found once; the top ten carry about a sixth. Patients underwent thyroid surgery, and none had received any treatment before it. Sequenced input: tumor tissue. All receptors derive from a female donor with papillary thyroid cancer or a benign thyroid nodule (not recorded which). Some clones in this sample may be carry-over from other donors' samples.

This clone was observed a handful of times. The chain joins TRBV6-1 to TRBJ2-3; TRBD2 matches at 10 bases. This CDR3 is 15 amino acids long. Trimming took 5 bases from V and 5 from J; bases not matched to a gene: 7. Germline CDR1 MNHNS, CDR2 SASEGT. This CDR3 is CASSRNSGGRDTQYF. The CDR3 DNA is TGTGCCAGCAGTCGTAATAGCGGGGGGAGAGATACGCAGTATTTT.

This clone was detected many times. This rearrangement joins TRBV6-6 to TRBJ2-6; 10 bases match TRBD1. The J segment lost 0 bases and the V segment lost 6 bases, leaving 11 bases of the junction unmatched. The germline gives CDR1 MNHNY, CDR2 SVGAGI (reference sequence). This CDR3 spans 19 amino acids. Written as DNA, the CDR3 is TGTGCCAGCAGAGCAAGGGCCGGGACAGGGGTCTCTGGGGCCAACGTCCTGACTTTC. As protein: CASRARAGTGVSGANVLTF.

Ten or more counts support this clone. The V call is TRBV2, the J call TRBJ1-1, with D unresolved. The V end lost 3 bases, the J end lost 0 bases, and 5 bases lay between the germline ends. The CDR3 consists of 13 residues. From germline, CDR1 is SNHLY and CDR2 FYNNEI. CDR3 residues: CASSEDVNTEAFF. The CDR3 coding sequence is TGTGCCAGCAGTGAGGACGTGAACACTGAAGCTTTCTTT.

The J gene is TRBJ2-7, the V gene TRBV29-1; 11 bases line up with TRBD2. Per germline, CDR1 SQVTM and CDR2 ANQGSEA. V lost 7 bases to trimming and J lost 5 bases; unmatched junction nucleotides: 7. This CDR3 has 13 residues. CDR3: CSGRLAGKDEQYF. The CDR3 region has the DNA TGCAGCGGTAGACTAGCGGGGAAGGACGAGCAGTACTTC.

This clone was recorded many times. CDR3: CASSLGGGYYGYTF. The CDR3 DNA reads as TGTGCCAGCAGCCTCGGGGGGGGGTACTATGGCTACACCTTC. The chain uses TRBV3-1 and TRBJ1-2, with a weak D call TRBD1 (5 bases). Germline CDR1 is LGHDT and CDR2 is YNNKEL (reference sequence). This CDR3 comprises 14 residues. V lost 4 bases and J lost 3, with 12 bases in between.

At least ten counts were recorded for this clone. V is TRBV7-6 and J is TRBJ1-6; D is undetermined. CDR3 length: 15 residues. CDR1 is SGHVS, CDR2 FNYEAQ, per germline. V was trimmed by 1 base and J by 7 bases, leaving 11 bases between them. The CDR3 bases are TGTGCCAGCAGCTTAGTAGGGTCGGGGAATTCACCCCTCCACTTT. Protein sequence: CASSLVGSGNSPLHF.

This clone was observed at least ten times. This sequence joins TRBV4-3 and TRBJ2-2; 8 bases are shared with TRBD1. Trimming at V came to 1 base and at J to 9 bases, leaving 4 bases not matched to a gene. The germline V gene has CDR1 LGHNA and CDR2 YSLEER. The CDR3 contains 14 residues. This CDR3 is CASSQGTGTRELFF. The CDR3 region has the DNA TGCGCCAGCAGCCAAGGGACAGGGACTCGGGAGCTGTTTTTT.

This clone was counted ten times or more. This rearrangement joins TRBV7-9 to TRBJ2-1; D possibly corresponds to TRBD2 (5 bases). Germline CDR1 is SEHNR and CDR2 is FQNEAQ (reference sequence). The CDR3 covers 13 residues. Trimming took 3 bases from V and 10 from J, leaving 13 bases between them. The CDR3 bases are TGTGCCAGCAGCTTTAGTCGGGGAGACGAGCAGTTCTTC. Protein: CASSFSRGDEQFF.

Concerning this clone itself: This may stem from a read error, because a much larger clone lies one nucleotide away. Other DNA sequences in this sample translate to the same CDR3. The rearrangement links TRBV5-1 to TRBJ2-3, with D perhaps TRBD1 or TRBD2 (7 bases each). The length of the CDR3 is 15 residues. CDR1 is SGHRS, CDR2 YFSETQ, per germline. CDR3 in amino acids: CASSLAPGGADTQYF. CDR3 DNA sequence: TGCGCCAGCAGCTTGGCTCCAGGGGGGGCAGATACACAGTATTTT.

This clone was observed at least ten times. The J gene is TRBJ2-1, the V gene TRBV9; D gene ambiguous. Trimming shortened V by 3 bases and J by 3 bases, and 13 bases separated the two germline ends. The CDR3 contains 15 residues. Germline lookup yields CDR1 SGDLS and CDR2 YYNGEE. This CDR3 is CASSAPPASYNEQFF. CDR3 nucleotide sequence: TGTGCCAGCAGCGCGCCTCCGGCCAGCTACAATGAGCAGTTCTTC. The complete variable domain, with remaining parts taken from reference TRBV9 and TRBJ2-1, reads DSGVTQTPKHLITATGQRVTLRCSPRSGDLSVYWYQQSLDQGLQFLIQYYNGEERAKGNILERFSAQQFPDLHSELNLSSLELGDSALYFCASSAPPASYNEQFFGPGTRLTVL.

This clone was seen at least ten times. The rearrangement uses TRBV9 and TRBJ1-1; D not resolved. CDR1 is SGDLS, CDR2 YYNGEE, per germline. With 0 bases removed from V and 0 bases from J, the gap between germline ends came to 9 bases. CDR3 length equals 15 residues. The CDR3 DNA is TGTGCCAGCAGCGTAGGTGGCACAATGAACACTGAAGCTTTCTTT. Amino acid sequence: CASSVGGTMNTEAFF.

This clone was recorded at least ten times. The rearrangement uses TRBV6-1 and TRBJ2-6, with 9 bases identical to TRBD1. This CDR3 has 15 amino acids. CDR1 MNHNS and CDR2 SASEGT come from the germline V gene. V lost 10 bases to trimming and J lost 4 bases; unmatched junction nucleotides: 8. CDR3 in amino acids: CAISQGAGGANVLTF. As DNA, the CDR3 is TGTGCCATATCACAGGGGGCGGGCGGGGCCAACGTCCTGACTTTC.

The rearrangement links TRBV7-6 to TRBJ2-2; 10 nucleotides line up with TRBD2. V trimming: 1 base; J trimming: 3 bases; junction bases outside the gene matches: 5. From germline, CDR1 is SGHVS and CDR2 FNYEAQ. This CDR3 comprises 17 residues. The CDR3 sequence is CASSLELAGRHTGELFF. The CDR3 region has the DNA TGTGCCAGCAGCTTAGAACTAGCGGGAAGGCACACCGGGGAGCTGTTTTTT.

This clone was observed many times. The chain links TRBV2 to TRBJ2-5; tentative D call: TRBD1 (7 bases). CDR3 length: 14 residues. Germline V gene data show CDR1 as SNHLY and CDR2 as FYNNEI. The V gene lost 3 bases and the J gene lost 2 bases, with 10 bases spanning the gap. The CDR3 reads CASSEQGGQETQYF. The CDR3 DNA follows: TGTGCCAGCAGTGAGCAGGGGGGACAAGAGACCCAGTACTTC.